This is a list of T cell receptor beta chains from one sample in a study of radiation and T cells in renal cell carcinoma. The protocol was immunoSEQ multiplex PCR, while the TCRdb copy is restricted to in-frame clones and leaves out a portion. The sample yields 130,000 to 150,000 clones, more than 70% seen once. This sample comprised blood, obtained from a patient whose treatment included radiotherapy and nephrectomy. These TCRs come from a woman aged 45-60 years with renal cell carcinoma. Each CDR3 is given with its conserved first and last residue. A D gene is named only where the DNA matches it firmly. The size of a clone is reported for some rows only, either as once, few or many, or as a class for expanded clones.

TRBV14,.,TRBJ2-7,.,TGTGCCAGCAGCCAAGAGACAGTCTACGAGCAGTACTTC,CASSQETVYEQYF
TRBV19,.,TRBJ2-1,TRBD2,TGTGCCAGTAGTGGGGAGGGAATCCCCTACAATGAGCAGTTCTTC,CASSGEGIPYNEQFF
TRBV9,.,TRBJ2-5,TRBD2,TGTGCCAGCAGCCCGGGACTAGCGGGGGGTGATTACGAGACCCAGTACTTC,CASSPGLAGGDYETQYF
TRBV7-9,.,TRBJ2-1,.,TGTGCCAGCAGCCCCGACTGGAGCTCCTACAATGAGCAGTTCTTC,CASSPDWSSYNEQFF
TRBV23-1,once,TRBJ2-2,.,TGCGCCAGCAGTGTTAAGGGGGTAGGGGCCTTGAGGGACACCGGGGAGCTGTTTTTT,CASSVKGVGALRDTGELFF
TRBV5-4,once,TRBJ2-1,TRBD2,TGTGCCAGCACCGAAAGGGGAGGGATGAACTACAATGAGCAGTTCTTC,CASTERGGMNYNEQFF
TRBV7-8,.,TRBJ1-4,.,TGTGCCAGCAGCTTAGGGCAGGGCAGCGGCTATGAAAAACTGTTTTTT,CASSLGQGSGYEKLFF
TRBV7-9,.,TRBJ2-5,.,TGTGCCAGCAGCCTCGGCGGGGGCCCCGGGGAGACCCAGTACTTC,CASSLGGGPGETQYF
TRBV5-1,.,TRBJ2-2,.,TGCGCCAGCACCCTCGACAGCTCCACCGGGGAGCTGTTTTTT,CASTLDSSTGELFF
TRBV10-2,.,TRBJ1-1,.,TGCGCCAGCAGTGAGGCAGTCGCCGAAGCTTTCTTT,CASSEAVAEAFF
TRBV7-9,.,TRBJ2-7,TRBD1,TGTGCCAGCAGCTTTTCGGACAGGGGCGAGCAGTACTTC,CASSFSDRGEQYF
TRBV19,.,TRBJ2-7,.,TGTGCCAGTAGTATTTGGGAAGGGACCTCCGACGAGCAGTACTTC,CASSIWEGTSDEQYF
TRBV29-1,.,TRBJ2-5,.,TGCAGCGTTGTGGGGCGGGGACAAGAGACCCAGTACTTC,CSVVGRGQETQYF
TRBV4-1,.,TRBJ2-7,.,TGCGCCAGCAGCCAAGAGGAGACGCAAGCCTACGAGCAGTACTTC,CASSQEETQAYEQYF
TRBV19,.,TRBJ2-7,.,TGTGCCAGTAGCCCCTCGGGTTTAGGGGAGCAGTACTTC,CASSPSGLGEQYF
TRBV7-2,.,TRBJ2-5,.,TGTGCCAGCCAACCCGGGACCCGCAGGACCCAGTACTTC,CASQPGTRRTQYF
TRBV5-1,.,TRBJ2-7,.,TGCGCCAGCAGCTTGGAGCAGGGAACCGAGCAGTACTTC,CASSLEQGTEQYF
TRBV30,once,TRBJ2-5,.,TGTGCCTGGAGTTTGGGGCTCCAAGAGACCCAGTACTTC,CAWSLGLQETQYF
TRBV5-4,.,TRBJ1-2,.,TGTGCCAGCAGCTTGGCCACACGAAACTATGGCTACACCTTC,CASSLATRNYGYTF
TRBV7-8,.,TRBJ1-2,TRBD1,TGTGCCAGCAGCTCCGGACAGGGGGAGTATGGCTACACCTTC,CASSSGQGEYGYTF
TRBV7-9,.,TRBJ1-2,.,TGTGCCAGCAGCTTAGGCGGACTGATCTATGGCTACACCTTC,CASSLGGLIYGYTF
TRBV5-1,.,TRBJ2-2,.,TGCGCCAGCAGCTTGGTGGGCACCGGGGAGCTGTTTTTT,CASSLVGTGELFF
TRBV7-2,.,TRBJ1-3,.,TGTGCCAGCAGCTTTGGTGGAAACACCATATATTTT,CASSFGGNTIYF
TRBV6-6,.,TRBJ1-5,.,TGTGCCAGCAGTTACGGGGATAGCAATCAGCCCCAGCATTTT,CASSYGDSNQPQHF
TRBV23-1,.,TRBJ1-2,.,TGCGCCAGCAGTCTAACCGCAGCCTACTATGGCTACACCTTC,CASSLTAAYYGYTF
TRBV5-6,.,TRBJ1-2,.,TGTGCCAGCAGCAAAACCTCAGGGATCTATGGCTACACCTTC,CASSKTSGIYGYTF
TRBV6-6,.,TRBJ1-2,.,TGTGCCAGCAGGAACCGGTGGGGGTTTGGTGATGGCTACACCTTC,CASRNRWGFGDGYTF